The rows below give T cell receptor beta chains drawn from one sample of a study of neurological immune-mediated disorders. TCRdb analysed the 5' RACE reads with MiXCR anew, one entry per CDR3 protein. The sample lists tens of thousands of distinct CDR3 sequences; 10% to 15% were seen once. Material: PBMCs. The receptors shown here come from a female donor in good health. CDR3s include the opening cysteine and the closing phenylalanine or tryptophan. A D gene is named only where the DNA matches it firmly. Size is stated for part of the rows, as once, few or many counts, or as a class when the clone is expanded.

CDR3nt,CDR3aa,v_gene,abundance,d_gene,j_gene
TGTGCCAGCAGTCGCGGACAGGGCACTGAAGCTTTCTTT,CASSRGQGTEAFF,TRBV6-5,many,TRBD1,TRBJ1-1
TGTGCCAGCAGCCCCAGGAACAGGATGAATCAGCCCCAGCATTTT,CASSPRNRMNQPQHF,TRBV12-3/TRBV12-4,many,.,TRBJ1-5
TGCGCCAGCAACCCCGGACAGCTGAACACTGAAGCTTTCTTT,CASNPGQLNTEAFF,TRBV5-1,many,.,TRBJ1-1
TGCAGTGCTAGAGGGGTAGCGGGAGGGATATACAATGAGCAGTTCTTC,CSARGVAGGIYNEQFF,TRBV20-1,many,TRBD2,TRBJ2-1
TGTGCCAGCAGTGAACCATTCAGCGACCGGTGGAACGAGCAGTACTTC,CASSEPFSDRWNEQYF,TRBV2,.,.,TRBJ2-7
TGCGCCAGCACAGCAGGGGGCTCTGGAAACACCATATATTTT,CASTAGGSGNTIYF,TRBV5-1,many,TRBD1,TRBJ1-3
TGTGCCAGCAGCCAGCATGGAGGGGAGATTTTCGAGCACTACTTC,CASSQHGGEIFEHYF,TRBV7-3,.,.,TRBJ2-7
TGCGCCAGCAGCGTCCCTTCCTACGAGCAGTACTTC,CASSVPSYEQYF,TRBV5-1,many,.,TRBJ2-7
TGCGCCAGCAGCTTGGCCCAAAGGGATGAGCAGTTCTTC,CASSLAQRDEQFF,TRBV5-1,many,.,TRBJ2-1
TGCAGCCCGGGCGGCCACAATGAGCAGTTCTTC,CSPGGHNEQFF,TRBV20-1,many,.,TRBJ2-1
TGCGCCAGCAGCGGGTCCGGGACAGCGAATGGCTACACCTTC,CASSGSGTANGYTF,TRBV5-1,many,TRBD1,TRBJ1-2
TGTGCCAGCAGTCCGGGGAAGTTAGGTGGCTACACCTTC,CASSPGKLGGYTF,TRBV6-5,.,.,TRBJ1-2
TGTGCCAGCAGATCCGGGACAGGGACAAATCAGCCCCAGCATTTT,CASRSGTGTNQPQHF,TRBV12-3/TRBV12-4,few,TRBD1,TRBJ1-5
TGTGCCAGCAGCTTCGACAGGTCCCAAACCGACGCTTTCTTT,CASSFDRSQTDAFF,TRBV5-6,.,.,TRBJ1-1
TGCAGTGCTATAACCGGGACAGGGATCTACGAGCAGTACTTC,CSAITGTGIYEQYF,TRBV20-1,many,TRBD1,TRBJ2-7
TGTGCCAGCAGCCCACAGGTAGTACCCGAAGAGACCCAGTACTTC,CASSPQVVPEETQYF,TRBV7-8,many,.,TRBJ2-5
TGCGCCAGCAGCTTCGGCGGTGGAGATCGCGTGGCTTTC,CASSFGGGDRVAF,TRBV5-1,many,.,TRBJ2-6
TGCGCCAGCAGCTCCCGGACAGGGGGCGCCGAGCAGTACTTC,CASSSRTGGAEQYF,TRBV5-1,.,TRBD1,TRBJ2-7
TGTGCCAGCACCAGAACACCGAACACTGAAGCTTTCTTT,CASTRTPNTEAFF,TRBV12-3/TRBV12-4,many,.,TRBJ1-1
TGCGCCAGCAGCTTGGAAGGTAGCGGGAGGCAAGCCGAGCAGTACTTC,CASSLEGSGRQAEQYF,TRBV5-1,many,TRBD2,TRBJ2-7
TGTGCCAGCAGCTTAGGAGGGGCGAACACTGAAGCTTTCTTT,CASSLGGANTEAFF,TRBV7-9,medium-sized,.,TRBJ1-1
TGTGCCAGCAGCAAAAGAGCCAGCCCCGGCGATACGCAGTATTTT,CASSKRASPGDTQYF,TRBV21-1,.,.,TRBJ2-3
TGTGCCAGCAGCTCCCCTCCGAGGGGGCTGAACATTCAGTACTTC,CASSSPPRGLNIQYF,TRBV5-5,many,TRBD1,TRBJ2-4
TGTGCCAGCAGTTCCCCCCCGGGACTAGCCTATTTT,CASSSPPGLAYF,TRBV6-6,few,TRBD2,TRBJ2-3
TGTGCCAGCAGCGCCGCCGACGCGGGCTCTTTCAGCTATGGCTACACCTTC,CASSAADAGSFSYGYTF,TRBV2,.,.,TRBJ1-2
TGCAGGGCAGGGGGCTTGGGTGAGCAGTTCTTC,CRAGGLGEQFF,TRBV29-1,many,TRBD1,TRBJ2-1
TGTGCCAGCTCACACTACGAGCAGTACTTC,CASSHYEQYF,TRBV18,many,.,TRBJ2-7
TGCGCCAGCAGCTTGAGGCCGGGGGCAGATACGCAGTATTTT,CASSLRPGADTQYF,TRBV5-1,many,.,TRBJ2-3
TGTGCCAGCAGCCAAGCGAGAGTTGGACAGGGGGCCTCAGATACGCAGTATTTT,CASSQARVGQGASDTQYF,TRBV3-1,few,TRBD1,TRBJ2-3
TGTGCCAGCAGCTATGGACTAGCGGGAGGGGGTGTGGACAAAAACATTCAGTACTTC,CASSYGLAGGGVDKNIQYF,TRBV7-9,many,TRBD2,TRBJ2-4
TGTGCCACCAGCGGTTGGAGTTCTGTAGGTGAGCAGTTCTTC,CATSGWSSVGEQFF,TRBV15,few,.,TRBJ2-1
TGTGCCAGCAGCGGATCCGGGGGGGGGATCACAGATACGCAGTATTTT,CASSGSGGGITDTQYF,TRBV9,.,TRBD2,TRBJ2-3
TGCGCCAGCAGCCTAACGACAGTCCCTAACTATGGCTACACCTTC,CASSLTTVPNYGYTF,TRBV5-1,many,.,TRBJ1-2
TGTGCCAACACCCCTGGGGGTGGTAGCACAGATACGCAGTATTTT,CANTPGGGSTDTQYF,TRBV7-9,.,.,TRBJ2-3
TGTGCCAGCAGTAAATCCTGGGACAGAACCTACGAGCAGTACTTC,CASSKSWDRTYEQYF,TRBV2,many,TRBD1,TRBJ2-7